A selection of T cell receptor beta chains follows, all from one sample in a study of T cells in Graves' hyperthyroidism and ophthalmopathy. TCRdb fed the multiplex PCR reads into MiXCR, producing one record per CDR3 protein. The sample lists just over 550,000 distinct CDR3 sequences, around 42% occurring once. The sequencing input was peripheral blood or thyroid tissue (not recorded which). The receptors derive from a young woman with Graves' hyperthyroidism. Each CDR3 is given with its conserved first and last residue. The D gene is left open where the match is weak. The size field is filled for only some rows; it gives once, few, many or a size class.

D gene | J gene | clone size | V gene | CDR3 protein | CDR3 DNA
- | TRBJ2-7 | once | TRBV7-6 | CASGRGEVYEQYF | TGTGCTAGCGGCAGGGGGGAAGTGTACGAGCAGTACTTC
- | TRBJ1-6 | once | TRBV10-3 | CAISVQDNSPLHF | TGTGCCATCAGTGTACAGGATAATTCACCCCTCCACTTT
TRBD2 | TRBJ2-5 | many | TRBV29-1 | CSVRLAGGPETQYF | TGCAGCGTCCGACTAGCGGGAGGCCCGGAGACCCAGTACTTC
TRBD2 | TRBJ2-7 | - | TRBV7-2 | CASSPLAGAYEQYF | TGTGCCAGCAGCCCCCTAGCGGGAGCCTACGAGCAGTACTTC
- | TRBJ1-3 | few | TRBV9 | CASSVEGRAVSGNTIYF | TGTGCCAGCAGCGTAGAAGGCAGAGCAGTCTCTGGAAACACCATATATTTT
TRBD1 | TRBJ2-7 | many | TRBV7-2 | CASSLSGGSYEQYF | TGCGCCAGCAGCTTGTCAGGGGGCTCCTACGAGCAGTACTTC
- | TRBJ2-7 | few | TRBV24-1 | CATSGGGSGYEQYF | TGTGCCACCAGCGGTGGGGGGTCCGGCTACGAGCAGTACTTC
- | TRBJ1-2 | - | TRBV15 | CATSSLGGDYGYTF | TGTGCCACCAGCAGCTTAGGAGGAGACTATGGCTACACCTTC
TRBD1 | TRBJ1-2 | many | TRBV25-1 | CASSDPRQGDYGYTF | TGTGCCAGCAGTGACCCGAGACAGGGAGACTATGGCTACACCTTC
- | TRBJ1-4 | - | TRBV2 | CASSWNVEGYNEKLFF | TGTGCCAGCAGTTGGAATGTGGAGGGATACAATGAAAAACTGTTTTTT
- | TRBJ2-2 | - | TRBV7-6 | CASSQGLQVNTGELFF | TGTGCCAGCAGCCAAGGCCTACAGGTTAACACCGGGGAGCTGTTTTTT
- | TRBJ1-4 | many | TRBV2 | CASMVSHRSNEKLFF | TGTGCCAGCATGGTCAGTCACCGTAGTAATGAAAAACTGTTTTTT
- | TRBJ1-2 | many | TRBV20-1 | CSALPGVYYGYTF | TGCAGCGCCCTTCCGGGAGTTTACTATGGCTACACCTTC
- | TRBJ2-7 | - | TRBV7-8 | CASSFRDHSSYEQYF | TGTGCCAGCAGCTTCCGGGACCACAGCTCCTACGAGCAGTACTTC
- | TRBJ1-1 | - | TRBV25-1 | CASSEITNTEAFF | TGTGCCAGCAGCGAGATAACCAACACTGAAGCTTTCTTT
- | TRBJ1-5 | many | TRBV7-2 | CASSLPLGQPQHF | TGTGCCAGCAGCTTACCTTTGGGACAGCCCCAGCATTTT
TRBD2 | TRBJ2-7 | - | TRBV24-1 | CATSEPAGGYERYF | TGTGCCACCAGTGAACCCGCGGGAGGCTACGAGCGGTACTTC
- | TRBJ2-7 | few | TRBV7-9 | CASSLIGYEQYF | TGTGCCAGCAGCTTAATAGGCTACGAGCAGTACTTC
- | TRBJ2-7 | - | TRBV7-7 | CAKQRGDNSYEQYF | TGTGCCAAGCAACGGGGGGACAACTCCTACGAGCAGTACTTC
- | TRBJ2-5 | few | TRBV7-3 | CASSFVSGRIQPETQYF | TGTGCCAGCAGCTTCGTCAGTGGACGTATCCAACCGGAGACCCAGTACTTC
- | TRBJ2-7 | few | TRBV7-8 | CASSLGFAFEQYF | TGTGCCAGCAGCTTAGGTTTTGCGTTTGAGCAGTACTTC
- | TRBJ2-5 | - | TRBV7-2 | CASSEQGETQHF | TGTGCCAGCAGTGAACAGGGTGAGACCCAGCACTTC
TRBD1 | TRBJ1-5 | - | TRBV7-6 | CASSLEDRGNQPQHF | TGTGCCAGCAGCTTGGAAGACAGGGGCAATCAGCCCCAGCATTTT
- | TRBJ1-5 | - | TRBV5-1 | CASSLEGEQPQHF | TGCGCCAGCAGCTTGGAAGGGGAGCAGCCCCAGCATTTT
- | TRBJ1-6 | many | TRBV12-3/TRBV12-4 | CASSPRWVSSSSPLHF | TGTGCCAGCAGTCCCCGTTGGGTGAGTTCGAGTTCACCCCTCCACTTT
- | TRBJ1-2 | few | TRBV7-8 | CASSPLRTGSLGGYTF | TGTGCCAGCAGCCCTCTTCGGACCGGGTCCCTGGGAGGCTACACCTTC
- | TRBJ2-2 | once | TRBV27 | CASSLSQAHTGELFF | TGTGCCAGCAGTTTATCGCAGGCTCACACCGGGGAGCTGTTTTTT
TRBD2 | TRBJ2-7 | few | TRBV12-3/TRBV12-4 | CASSPRGVNEQYF | TGTGCCAGCAGCCCCCGGGGGGTAAACGAGCAGTACTTC
TRBD2 | TRBJ2-7 | many | TRBV2 | CASRGLEQYF | TGTGCCAGCAGGGGACTAGAGCAGTACTTC
- | TRBJ2-7 | few | TRBV19 | CASSLRGDRYAYEQYF | TGTGCCAGTAGTCTCCGGGGGGACAGGTACGCCTACGAGCAGTACTTC
- | TRBJ1-2 | once | TRBV25-1 | CASSEYGAYGYTF | TGTGCCAGCAGTGAATACGGTGCCTATGGCTACACCTTC
- | TRBJ1-2 | - | TRBV29-1 | CSVVFGGEDYGYTF | TGCAGCGTTGTGTTCGGCGGGGAGGACTATGGCTACACCTTC
- | TRBJ1-6 | few | TRBV7-9 | CASSQAWTANSPLHF | TGCGCCAGCAGCCAAGCCTGGACAGCAAATTCACCCCTCCACTTT
- | TRBJ2-7 | many | TRBV7-6 | CASSLDSNYEQYF | TGTGCCAGCAGCTTGGACAGTAATTACGAGCAGTACTTC
TRBD1 | TRBJ2-5 | - | TRBV25-1 | CASSAYPGQGGKTQYF | TGTGCCAGCAGTGCTTACCCGGGACAGGGAGGGAAGACCCAGTACTTC
- | TRBJ2-7 | few | TRBV20-1 | CSASNDSPYEQYF | TGCAGTGCTAGTAATGACAGTCCCTACGAGCAGTACTTC
- | TRBJ2-5 | - | TRBV7-2 | CAISSEVQGPQETQYF | TGTGCCATCAGCTCGGAAGTCCAGGGGCCTCAAGAGACCCAGTACTTC
- | TRBJ1-2 | many | TRBV20-1 | CSALGQNYGYTF | TGCAGCGCCCTGGGACAAAACTATGGCTACACCTTC
- | TRBJ1-3 | - | TRBV20-1 | CSAIFGTGNTIYF | TGCAGTGCTATTTTTGGGACTGGAAACACCATATATTTT
- | TRBJ1-1 | many | TRBV9 | CASSVGLRDLGAFF | TGTGCCAGCAGCGTAGGACTACGTGACCTTGGAGCTTTCTTT
- | TRBJ1-2 | few | TRBV2 | CASSFRRYYGYTF | TGTGCCAGCAGTTTTCGGCGGTACTATGGCTACACCTTC
TRBD1 | TRBJ2-5 | once | TRBV20-1 | CSARTGLGVWETQYF | TGCAGTGCTCGGACAGGGCTTGGGGTTTGGGAGACCCAGTACTTC
- | TRBJ1-2 | many | TRBV29-1 | CSVEEDGYTF | TGCAGCGTTGAAGAAGATGGCTACACCTTC
- | TRBJ1-1 | once | TRBV12-3/TRBV12-4 | CASSLYPENTEAFF | TGTGCCAGCAGTTTATACCCTGAGAACACTGAAGCTTTCTTT
- | TRBJ1-3 | few | TRBV11-2 | CASSFWTSPSGNTIYF | TGTGCCAGCAGTTTTTGGACGTCGCCCTCTGGAAACACCATATATTTT
- | TRBJ1-2 | - | TRBV5-1 | CASSLVSSQGNGYTF | TGCGCCAGCAGCTTGGTTTCATCGCAGGGGAATGGCTACACCTTC
TRBD1 | TRBJ1-3 | few | TRBV20-1 | CSARTPTGSGNTIYF | TGCAGTGCTAGAACCCCGACAGGGTCTGGAAACACCATATATTTT
- | TRBJ2-7 | once | TRBV7-2 | CASSFGGAYERYF | TGTGCCAGCAGCTTCGGTGGGGCCTACGAGCGGTACTTC
TRBD2 | TRBJ2-5 | few | TRBV7-2 | CASSSTGTSDKTQYF | TGTGCCAGCAGCTCAACCGGGACTAGCGACAAGACCCAGTACTTC
TRBD2 | TRBJ2-7 | - | TRBV5-8 | CTSSRGSSYEQYF | TGCACCAGCAGCCGCGGGAGCTCCTACGAGCAGTACTTC
- | TRBJ1-1 | - | TRBV19 | CASSQDTYTEASF | TGTGCCAGTAGTCAGGACACCTACACTGAAGCTTCCTTT
- | TRBJ2-7 | - | TRBV15 | CASSSGESYEQYF | TGTGCCAGCAGTTCCGGGGAATCCTACGAGCAGTACTTC
- | TRBJ2-7 | few | TRBV7-8 | CASSLSLGVYEQYF | TGTGCCAGCAGCTTAAGTCTAGGAGTCTACGAGCAGTACTTC
TRBD2 | TRBJ2-3 | - | TRBV10-3 | CAINRDYNTDTQYF | TGTGCCATCAACCGGGACTATAATACAGATACGCAGTATTTT
- | TRBJ2-6 | - | TRBV25-1 | CASIGGVGANVLTF | TGTGCCAGCATTGGGGGCGTTGGGGCCAACGTCCTGACTTTC
- | TRBJ1-1 | few | TRBV12-3/TRBV12-4 | CASGALRNTEAFF | TGTGCCAGCGGAGCTCTGAGGAACACTGAAGCTTTCTTT
- | TRBJ2-7 | - | TRBV7-6 | CASATGRDEQYF | TGTGCCAGTGCCACAGGGAGGGACGAGCAGTACTTC
- | TRBJ1-4 | many | TRBV7-2 | CASSLAQGNEKLFF | TGTGCCAGCAGCTTAGCCCAGGGCAATGAAAAACTGTTTTTT
- | TRBJ1-2 | - | TRBV7-9 | CASSLVAGAKLSTF | TGTGCCAGCAGCTTAGTAGCGGGGGCCAAGCTCTCCACCTTC